This TCR beta chain was captured in a study of T cell repertoires in cytomegalovirus infection. The V end was cut by 4 bases, the J end by 2 bases, with 12 bases between. The germline V gene has CDR1 SGHNT and CDR2 YYREEE (reference sequence). The CDR3 loop spans 14 amino acids. This clonotype has just a few counts. TCRdb re-called the reads with MiXCR, one entry per CDR3 protein. The table shows 740,000 or so distinct CDR3 sequences, with 35% occurring only once. This clonotype was sampled from a human donor in good health (CMV status not recorded). Some clones in this sample may be carry-over from other donors' samples. The chain uses TRBV5-4 and TRBJ1-1; D gene ambiguous. The sample taken for sequencing was PBMCs. The CDR3 sequence: CASSRELLNTEAFF. Written as DNA, the CDR3 is TGTGCCAGCAGCCGGGAGCTTCTTAACACTGAAGCTTTCTTT.